The rows below give T cell receptor beta chains drawn from one sample of a study of blood T cells in healthy people across ages. TCRdb reanalysed the 5' RACE reads using MiXCR and keeps one entry per CDR3 protein. The top ten hold under 15% of the sample, which has 650,000 to 1,000,000 distinct CDR3 sequences, 35% to 40% seen once. The specimen sequenced was blood. These receptors were obtained from a man aged 18 to 30 in good health. The CDR3 runs from the conserved cysteine through the conserved F or W. The D gene is left open where the match is weak. For some rows the clone size is stated as once, few or many, or as a class when expanded; others skip it.

>.|TRBV7-8|many|TRBJ2-1
CASYSYNEQFF
TGTGCCAGCTACAGCTACAATGAGCAGTTCTTC
>.|TRBV5-1|.|TRBJ2-2
CASSPHVGTGELFF
TGCGCCAGCAGCCCGCACGTCGGCACCGGGGAGCTGTTTTTT
>.|TRBV5-1|few|TRBJ2-1
CASSLGARRNEQFF
TGCGCCAGCAGCTTGGGGGCCCGAAGGAATGAGCAGTTCTTC
>TRBD1|TRBV4-1|few|TRBJ1-2
CASSQVPSTGKEEGYTF
TGCGCCAGCAGCCAAGTCCCCTCGACAGGGAAAGAGGAGGGCTACACCTTC
>.|TRBV4-3|.|TRBJ2-3
CASSQNHRAADTQYF
TGCGCCAGCAGCCAAAATCACAGGGCGGCAGATACGCAGTATTTT
>.|TRBV15|few|TRBJ2-7
CATSRDRGYSSYNEQYF
TGTGCCACCAGCAGAGATAGGGGTTATAGCTCCTACAATGAGCAGTACTTC
>.|TRBV6-5|many|TRBJ2-6
CASSYSISGANVLTF
TGTGCCAGCAGTTACTCCATCTCTGGGGCCAACGTCCTGACTTTC
>TRBD1|TRBV5-1|.|TRBJ1-4
CASSSGTGDATNEKLFF
TGCGCCAGCAGCTCGGGGACAGGAGACGCAACTAATGAAAAACTGTTTTTT
>TRBD2|TRBV5-1|.|TRBJ2-5
CASSFSSGGPYNEQYF
TGCGCCAGCAGCTTCTCCAGCGGGGGGCCATACAATGAGCAGTACTTC
>.|TRBV16|.|TRBJ2-7
CGSITGTAFSYEQYF
TGTGGCAGCATTACCGGGACGGCCTTCTCCTACGAGCAGTACTTC
>.|TRBV4-3|many|TRBJ2-1
CASSGERGLHEQFF
TGCGCCAGCAGCGGCGAGAGGGGGTTGCATGAGCAGTTCTTC
>.|TRBV10-3|many|TRBJ2-3
CAISESGTLTDTQYF
TGTGCCATCAGTGAGTCGGGCACCCTCACAGATACGCAGTATTTT
>TRBD1|TRBV4-3|.|TRBJ2-7
CASSQNRGQGAYEQYF
TGCGCCAGCAGCCAAAACCGGGGACAGGGGGCCTACGAGCAGTACTTC
>.|TRBV7-2|few|TRBJ2-7
CASSFKGGREQYF
TGTGCCAGCAGCTTTAAAGGGGGTCGCGAGCAGTACTTC
>.|TRBV30|.|TRBJ1-2
CAWSEGPNYGYTF
TGTGCCTGGAGTGAGGGTCCCAACTATGGCTACACCTTC
>.|TRBV3-1|few|TRBJ1-4
CASSQDAANEKLFF
TGTGCCAGCAGCCAAGATGCGGCTAATGAAAAACTGTTTTTT
>TRBD2|TRBV20-1|.|TRBJ2-3
CSASGLAGGLGTDTQYF
TGCAGTGCTAGCGGACTAGCGGGGGGCCTCGGCACAGATACGCAGTATTTT
>TRBD1|TRBV6-1|.|TRBJ2-1
CASSPQGFEDRVYNEQFF
TGTGCCAGCAGCCCTCAGGGGTTTGAGGACAGGGTCTACAATGAGCAGTTCTTC
>.|TRBV4-2|.|TRBJ2-3
CASSHPLNSTTDTQYF
TGTGCCAGCAGCCACCCATTGAACTCGACCACAGATACGCAGTATTTT
>.|TRBV6-5|.|TRBJ2-1
CASSRKAGSGEQFF
TGCGCCAGCAGCCGTAAGGCGGGGTCGGGTGAGCAGTTCTTC
>.|TRBV5-6|.|TRBJ1-5
CASSSSKRGDQPQHF
TGTGCCAGCAGCTCGAGTAAAAGGGGGGATCAGCCCCAGCATTTT
>.|TRBV30|.|TRBJ2-7
CACRSMTSYEQYF
TGTGCCTGCCGCTCAATGACATCCTACGAGCAGTACTTC
>.|TRBV18|few|TRBJ2-5
CASSPQRPGEQYF
TGTGCCAGCTCACCACAGAGGCCGGGGGAGCAGTACTTC
>.|TRBV2|.|TRBJ1-1
CASSPTTWDNTEAFF
TGTGCCAGCAGTCCTACGACATGGGATAACACTGAAGCTTTCTTT
>.|TRBV6-5|.|TRBJ2-6
CASQWGAGANVLTF
TGTGCCAGTCAATGGGGGGCAGGGGCCAACGTCCTGACTTTC
>.|TRBV7-9|many|TRBJ2-1
CASSLWGRRTYNEQFF
TGTGCCAGCAGCTTATGGGGCAGGAGAACCTACAATGAGCAGTTCTTC
>.|TRBV7-9|.|TRBJ1-2
CASSLDLGRSIGYTF
TGTGCCAGCAGCTTAGATCTGGGACGTTCGATTGGCTACACCTTC
>.|TRBV20-1|once|TRBJ1-6
CSASALNNSPLNF
TGCAGTGCTAGTGCACTTAATAATTCACCCCTCAACTTT
>.|TRBV27|.|TRBJ2-7
CASSLSFGGLNYEQYF
TGTGCCAGCAGTTTATCATTTGGGGGTTTAAACTACGAGCAGTACTTC
>.|TRBV20-1|few|TRBJ1-1
CSASLPGRWDTEAFF
TGCAGTGCTAGCCTCCCTGGGAGATGGGATACTGAAGCTTTCTTT
>.|TRBV4-1|few|TRBJ1-1
CASSLGSGDSYIRTEAFF
TGCGCCAGCAGCTTAGGGTCAGGAGACAGCTATATCCGGACTGAAGCTTTCTTT
>.|TRBV5-6|.|TRBJ2-4
CASSQVWQGGDIQYF
TGTGCCAGCAGCCAGGTCTGGCAGGGTGGGGACATTCAGTACTTC
>.|TRBV5-6|.|TRBJ1-1
CASSKGRGRAFF
TGTGCCAGCAGCAAAGGACGGGGTCGGGCTTTCTTT
>.|TRBV12-3/TRBV12-4|many|TRBJ1-2
CASRSSTGTYGYTF
TGTGCCAGCAGGTCATCAACAGGGACCTATGGCTACACCTTC
>.|TRBV12-3/TRBV12-4|many|TRBJ2-3
CASSLGGTADTQYF
TGTGCCAGCAGTTTAGGTGGCACGGCGGATACGCAGTATTTT
>.|TRBV12-3/TRBV12-4|few|TRBJ2-1
CASSSSPYNEQFF
TGTGCCAGCAGCTCCAGCCCCTACAATGAGCAGTTCTTC
>.|TRBV4-1|many|TRBJ2-5
CASSQEPRAGVETQYF
TGCGCCAGCAGCCAAGAACCCAGGGCAGGGGTCGAGACCCAGTACTTC
>.|TRBV20-1|many|TRBJ1-2
CSASYGYTF
TGCAGTGCTAGCTATGGCTACACCTTC
>.|TRBV21-1|.|TRBJ2-1
CASTTVIGGHNEQFF
TGTGCCAGCACCACCGTGATAGGTGGCCACAATGAGCAGTTCTTC
>.|TRBV11-2|few|TRBJ2-7
CASSLGTIWVQGEYEQYF
TGTGCCAGCAGCTTAGGTACCATTTGGGTTCAGGGAGAGTACGAGCAGTACTTC
>.|TRBV11-2|.|TRBJ1-1
CASSLGWAFF
TGTGCCAGCAGCTTAGGGTGGGCTTTCTTT
>.|TRBV4-1|.|TRBJ2-1
CASSQGTGTYEQFF
TGCGCCAGCAGCCAAGGTACTGGAACCTACGAGCAGTTCTTC
>TRBD1|TRBV6-1|few|TRBJ2-1
CASSVRDRAYNEQFF
TGTGCCAGCAGTGTGCGGGACAGGGCGTACAATGAGCAGTTCTTC
>.|TRBV27|.|TRBJ1-2
CASPTFGYGYTF
TGTGCCAGCCCGACCTTTGGGTATGGCTACACCTTC